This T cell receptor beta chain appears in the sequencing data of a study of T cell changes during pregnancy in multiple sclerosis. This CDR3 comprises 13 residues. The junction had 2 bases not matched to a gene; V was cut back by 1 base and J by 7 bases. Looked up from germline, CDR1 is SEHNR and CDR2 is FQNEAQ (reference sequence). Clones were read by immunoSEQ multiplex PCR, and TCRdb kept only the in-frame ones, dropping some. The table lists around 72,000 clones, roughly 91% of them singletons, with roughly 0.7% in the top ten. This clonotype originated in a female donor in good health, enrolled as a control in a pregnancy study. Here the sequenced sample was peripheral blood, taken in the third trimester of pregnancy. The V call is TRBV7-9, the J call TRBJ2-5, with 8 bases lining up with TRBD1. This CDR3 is CASSLGTGGTQYF. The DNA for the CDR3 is TGTGCCAGCAGCTTAGGTACAGGGGGGACCCAGTACTTC.